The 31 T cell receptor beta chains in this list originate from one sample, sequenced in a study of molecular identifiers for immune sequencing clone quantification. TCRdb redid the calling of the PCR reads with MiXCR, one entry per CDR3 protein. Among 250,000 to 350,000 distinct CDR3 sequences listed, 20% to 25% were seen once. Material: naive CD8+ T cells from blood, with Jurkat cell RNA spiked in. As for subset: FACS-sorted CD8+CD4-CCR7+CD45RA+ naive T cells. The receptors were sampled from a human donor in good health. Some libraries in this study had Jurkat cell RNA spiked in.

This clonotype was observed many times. The CDR3 sequence: CASSLEGENTEAFF. The CDR3 coding sequence is TGTGCCAGCAGCTTAGAAGGCGAGAACACTGAAGCTTTCTTT. The chain joins TRBV7-6 to TRBJ1-1; D call uncertain. The CDR3 loop spans 14 amino acids. V was cut by 1 base and J by 1 base, with 7 bases left in between. Germline V gene lookup returns CDR1 SGHVS and CDR2 FNYEAQ.

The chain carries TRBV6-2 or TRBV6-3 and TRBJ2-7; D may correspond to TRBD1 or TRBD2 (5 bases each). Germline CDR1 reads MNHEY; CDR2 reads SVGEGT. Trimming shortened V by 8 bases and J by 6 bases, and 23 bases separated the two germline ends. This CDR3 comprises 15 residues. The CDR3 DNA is TGTGCCAGCCTCTCCCCCCGGGACCCTCGGGGCGAGCAGTACTTC. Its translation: CASLSPRDPRGEQYF.

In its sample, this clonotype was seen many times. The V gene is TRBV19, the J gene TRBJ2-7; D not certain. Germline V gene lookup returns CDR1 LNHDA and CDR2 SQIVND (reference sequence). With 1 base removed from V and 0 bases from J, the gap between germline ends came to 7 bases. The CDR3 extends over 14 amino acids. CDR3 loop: CASSIAGFSYEQYF. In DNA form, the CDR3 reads TGTGCCAGTAGTATAGCAGGTTTCTCCTACGAGCAGTACTTC.

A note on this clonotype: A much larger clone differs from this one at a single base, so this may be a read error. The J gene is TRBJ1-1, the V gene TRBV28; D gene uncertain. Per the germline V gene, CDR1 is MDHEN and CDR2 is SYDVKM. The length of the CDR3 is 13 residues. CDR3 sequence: CAGSPRAPGKAFF. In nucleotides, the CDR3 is TGTGCCGGCAGTCCTAGGGCCCCGGGAAAGGCTTTCTTT.

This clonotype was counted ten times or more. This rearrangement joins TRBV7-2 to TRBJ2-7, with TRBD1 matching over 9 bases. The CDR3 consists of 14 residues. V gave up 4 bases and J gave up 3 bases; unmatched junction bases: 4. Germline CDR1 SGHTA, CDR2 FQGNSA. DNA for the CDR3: TGTGCCAGCAGCTCCACGGGACAGGGCTACGAGCAGTACTTC. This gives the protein CASSSTGQGYEQYF.

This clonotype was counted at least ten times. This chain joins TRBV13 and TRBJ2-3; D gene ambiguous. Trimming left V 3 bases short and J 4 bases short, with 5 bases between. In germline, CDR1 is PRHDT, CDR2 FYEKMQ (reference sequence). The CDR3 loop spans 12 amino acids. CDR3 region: CASSLDPDTQYF. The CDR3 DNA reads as TGTGCCAGCAGCTTGGATCCAGATACGCAGTATTTT.

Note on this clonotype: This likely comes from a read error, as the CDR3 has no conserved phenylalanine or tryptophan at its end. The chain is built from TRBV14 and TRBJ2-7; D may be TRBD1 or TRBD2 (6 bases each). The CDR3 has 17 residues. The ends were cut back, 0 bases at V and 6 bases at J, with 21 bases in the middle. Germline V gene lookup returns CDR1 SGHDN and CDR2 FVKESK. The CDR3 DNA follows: TGTGCCAGCAGCCAAGATCGGGGGCAGGCCGACTCCGGCGAGCAGTACCTC. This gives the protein CASSQDRGQADSGEQYL.

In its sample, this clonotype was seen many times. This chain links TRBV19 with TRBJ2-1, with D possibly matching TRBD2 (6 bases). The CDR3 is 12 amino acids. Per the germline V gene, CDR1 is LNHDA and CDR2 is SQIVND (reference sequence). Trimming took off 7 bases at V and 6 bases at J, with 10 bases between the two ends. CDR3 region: CASTEGGNEQFF. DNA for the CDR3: TGTGCCAGTACCGAGGGAGGCAATGAGCAGTTCTTC.

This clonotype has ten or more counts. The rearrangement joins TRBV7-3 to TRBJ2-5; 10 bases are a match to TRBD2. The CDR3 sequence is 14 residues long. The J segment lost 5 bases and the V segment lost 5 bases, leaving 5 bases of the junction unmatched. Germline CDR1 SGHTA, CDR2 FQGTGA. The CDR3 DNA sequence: TGTGCCAGCAGCATAGCGGGAGGTTTGGAGACCCAGTACTTC. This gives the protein CASSIAGGLETQYF.

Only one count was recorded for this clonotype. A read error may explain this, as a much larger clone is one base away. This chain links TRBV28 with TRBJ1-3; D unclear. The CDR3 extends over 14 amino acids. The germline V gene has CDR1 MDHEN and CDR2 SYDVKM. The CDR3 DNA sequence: TGTACCAGCAGTTTAACCCTCGGACGCAACACCATATATTTT. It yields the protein CTSSLTLGRNTIYF. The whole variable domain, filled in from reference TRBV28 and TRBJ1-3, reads DVKVTQSSRYLVKRTGEKVFLECVQDMDHENMFWYRQDPGLGLRLIYFSYDVKMKEKGDIPEGYSVSREKKERFSLILESASTNQTSMYLCTSSLTLGRNTIYFGEGSWLTVV.

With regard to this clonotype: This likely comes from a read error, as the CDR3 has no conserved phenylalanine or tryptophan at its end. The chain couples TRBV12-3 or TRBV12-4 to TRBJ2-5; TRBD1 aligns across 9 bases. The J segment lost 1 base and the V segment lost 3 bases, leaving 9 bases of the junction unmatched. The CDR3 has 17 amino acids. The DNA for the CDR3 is TGTGCCAGCAGTTTCGGCCGTACAGGGGGCTCCCAAGAGACCCAGTACCTC. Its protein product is CASSFGRTGGSQETQYL.

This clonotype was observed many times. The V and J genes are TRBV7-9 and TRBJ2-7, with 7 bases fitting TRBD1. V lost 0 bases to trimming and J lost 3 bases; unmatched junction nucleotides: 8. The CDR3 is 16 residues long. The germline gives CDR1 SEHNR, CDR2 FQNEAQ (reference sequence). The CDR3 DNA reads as TGTGCCAGCAGCTTAGCGCCCACAGGGGACCGCTACGAGCAGTACTTC. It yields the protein CASSLAPTGDRYEQYF.

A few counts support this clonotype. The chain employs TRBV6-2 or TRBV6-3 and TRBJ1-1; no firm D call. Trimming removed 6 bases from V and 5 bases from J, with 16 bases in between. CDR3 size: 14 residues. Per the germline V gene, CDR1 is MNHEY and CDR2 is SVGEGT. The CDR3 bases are TGTGCCAGCAGCCCCAGAGGAGGGAGAACTGAAGCTTTCTTT. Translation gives CASSPRGGRTEAFF.

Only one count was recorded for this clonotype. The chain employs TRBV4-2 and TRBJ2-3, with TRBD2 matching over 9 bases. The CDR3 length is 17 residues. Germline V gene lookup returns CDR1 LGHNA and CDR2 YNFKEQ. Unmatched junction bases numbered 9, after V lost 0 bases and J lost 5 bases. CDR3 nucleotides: TGTGCCAGCAGCCAAGAAATGGCGGGAGGGCCAATAGATACGCAGTATTTT. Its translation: CASSQEMAGGPIDTQYF.

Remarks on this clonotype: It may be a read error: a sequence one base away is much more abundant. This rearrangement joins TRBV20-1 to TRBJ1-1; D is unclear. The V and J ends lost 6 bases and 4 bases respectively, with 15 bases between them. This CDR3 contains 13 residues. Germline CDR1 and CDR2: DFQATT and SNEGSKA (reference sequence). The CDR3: CSAAFPSGTEAFF. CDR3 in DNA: TGCAGTGCCGCTTTCCCAAGTGGCACTGAAGCTTTCTTT.

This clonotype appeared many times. The CDR3 DNA reads TGTGCCAGCAGCTTCGGCCGGGGGGAGAACACTGAAGCTTTCTTT. Amino acid sequence: CASSFGRGENTEAFF. The chain uses TRBV7-9 and TRBJ1-1; D might be TRBD1 (5 bases). V dropped 3 bases and J dropped 1 base, with 12 bases sitting between them. CDR1 is SEHNR and CDR2 is FQNEAQ in the germline V gene (reference sequence). There are 15 residues in the CDR3.

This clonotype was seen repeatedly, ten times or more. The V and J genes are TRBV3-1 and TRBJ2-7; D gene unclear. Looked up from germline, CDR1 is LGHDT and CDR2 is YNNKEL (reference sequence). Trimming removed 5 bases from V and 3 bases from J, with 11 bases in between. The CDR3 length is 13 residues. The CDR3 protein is CASSSTENYEQYF. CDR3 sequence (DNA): TGTGCCAGCAGCTCGACTGAGAACTACGAGCAGTACTTC.

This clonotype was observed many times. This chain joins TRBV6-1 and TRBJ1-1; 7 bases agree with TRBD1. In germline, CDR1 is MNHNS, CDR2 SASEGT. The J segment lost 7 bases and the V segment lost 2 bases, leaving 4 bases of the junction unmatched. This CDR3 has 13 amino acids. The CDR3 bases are TGTGCCAGCAGTGAATTTACAGGGGTTGAAGCTTTCTTT. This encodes CASSEFTGVEAFF.

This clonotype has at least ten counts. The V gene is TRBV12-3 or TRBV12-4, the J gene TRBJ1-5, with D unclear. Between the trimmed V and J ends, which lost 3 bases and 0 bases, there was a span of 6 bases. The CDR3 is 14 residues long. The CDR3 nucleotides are TGTGCCAGCAGTTTCTTCGATAGCAATCAGCCCCAGCATTTT. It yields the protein CASSFFDSNQPQHF.

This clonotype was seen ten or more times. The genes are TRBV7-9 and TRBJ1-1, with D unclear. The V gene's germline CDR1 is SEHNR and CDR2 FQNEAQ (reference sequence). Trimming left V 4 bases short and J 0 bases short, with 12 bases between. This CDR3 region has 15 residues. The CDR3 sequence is CASSSSTLMNTEAFF. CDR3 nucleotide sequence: TGTGCCAGCAGCTCCTCGACACTAATGAACACTGAAGCTTTCTTT.

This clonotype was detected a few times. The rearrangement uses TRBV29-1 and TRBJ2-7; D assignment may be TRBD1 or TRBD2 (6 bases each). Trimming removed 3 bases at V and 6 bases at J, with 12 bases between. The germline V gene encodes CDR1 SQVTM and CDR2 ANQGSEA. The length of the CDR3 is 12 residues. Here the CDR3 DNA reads TGCAGCGTTGAGAGGGGGGACGCCGAGCAGTACTTC. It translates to CSVERGDAEQYF.

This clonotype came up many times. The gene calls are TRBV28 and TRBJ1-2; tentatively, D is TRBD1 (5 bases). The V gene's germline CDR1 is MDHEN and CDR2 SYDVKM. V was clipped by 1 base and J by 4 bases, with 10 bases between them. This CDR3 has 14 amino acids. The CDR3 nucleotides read TGTGCCAGCAGTTTATCCGGAGACAGCTATGGCTACACCTTC. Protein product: CASSLSGDSYGYTF.

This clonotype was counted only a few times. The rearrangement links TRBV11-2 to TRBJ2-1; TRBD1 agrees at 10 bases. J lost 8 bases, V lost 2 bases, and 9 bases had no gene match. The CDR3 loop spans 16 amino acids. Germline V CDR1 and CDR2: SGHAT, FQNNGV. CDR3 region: CASSLTPGQGSHEQFF. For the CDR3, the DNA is TGTGCCAGCAGCTTAACCCCGGGACAGGGGTCCCATGAGCAGTTCTTC. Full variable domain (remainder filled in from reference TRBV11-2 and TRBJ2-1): EAGVAQSPRYKIIEKRQSVAFWCNPISGHATLYWYQQILGQGPKLLIQFQNNGVVDDSQLPKDRFSAERLKGVDSTLKIQPAKLEDSAVYLCASSLTPGQGSHEQFFGPGTRLTVL.

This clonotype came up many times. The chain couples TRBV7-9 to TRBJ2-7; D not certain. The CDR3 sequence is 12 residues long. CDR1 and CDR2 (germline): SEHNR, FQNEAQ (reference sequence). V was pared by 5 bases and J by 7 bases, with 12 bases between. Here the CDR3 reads CASSTDHAEQYF. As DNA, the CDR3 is TGTGCCAGCAGCACAGACCATGCAGAGCAGTACTTC.

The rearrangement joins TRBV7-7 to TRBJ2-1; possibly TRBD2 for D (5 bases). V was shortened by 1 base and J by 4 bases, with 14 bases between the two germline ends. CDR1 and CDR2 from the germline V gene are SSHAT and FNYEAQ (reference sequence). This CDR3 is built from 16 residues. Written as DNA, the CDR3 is TGTGCCAGCAGCTTAGGCCCGGAGGAGGTATACAATGAGCAGTTCTTC. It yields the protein CASSLGPEEVYNEQFF.

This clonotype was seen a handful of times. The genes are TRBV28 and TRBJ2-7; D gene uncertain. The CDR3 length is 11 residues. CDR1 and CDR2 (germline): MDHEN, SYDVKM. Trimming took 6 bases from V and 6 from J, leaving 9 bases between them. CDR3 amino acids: CASRTMGEQYF. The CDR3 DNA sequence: TGTGCCAGCAGGACCATGGGCGAGCAGTACTTC.

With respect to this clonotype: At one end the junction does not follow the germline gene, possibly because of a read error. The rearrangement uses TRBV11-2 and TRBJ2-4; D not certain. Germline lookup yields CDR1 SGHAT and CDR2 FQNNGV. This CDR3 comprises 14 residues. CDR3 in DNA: TGTGCCAGCTCCCAGGCCTTAGCCGAAAACATTCAGTACTTC. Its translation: CASSQALAENIQYF.

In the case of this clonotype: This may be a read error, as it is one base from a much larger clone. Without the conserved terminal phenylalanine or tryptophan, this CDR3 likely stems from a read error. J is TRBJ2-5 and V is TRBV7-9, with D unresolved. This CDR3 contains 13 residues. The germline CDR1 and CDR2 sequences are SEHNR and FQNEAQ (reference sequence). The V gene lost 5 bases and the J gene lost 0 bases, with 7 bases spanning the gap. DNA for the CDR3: TGTGCCAGCAGCGGACGGTACCAAGAGACCCAGTACCTC. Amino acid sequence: CASSGRYQETQYL.

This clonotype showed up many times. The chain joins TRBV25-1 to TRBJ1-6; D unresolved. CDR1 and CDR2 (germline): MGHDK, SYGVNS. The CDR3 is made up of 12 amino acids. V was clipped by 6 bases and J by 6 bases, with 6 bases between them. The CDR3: CASRDFNSPLHF. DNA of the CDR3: TGTGCCAGCAGGGACTTTAATTCACCCCTCCACTTT.

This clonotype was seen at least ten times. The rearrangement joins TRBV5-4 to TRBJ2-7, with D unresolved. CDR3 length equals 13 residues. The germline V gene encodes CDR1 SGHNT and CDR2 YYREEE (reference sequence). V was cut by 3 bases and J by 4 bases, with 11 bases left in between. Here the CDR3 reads CASSSGPSYEQYF. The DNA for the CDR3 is TGTGCCAGCAGCTCGGGCCCTTCTTACGAGCAGTACTTC.

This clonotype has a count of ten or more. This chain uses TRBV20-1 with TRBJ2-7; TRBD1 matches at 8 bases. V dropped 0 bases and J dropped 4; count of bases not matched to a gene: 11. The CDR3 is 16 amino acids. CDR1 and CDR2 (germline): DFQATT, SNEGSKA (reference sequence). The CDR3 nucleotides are TGCAGTGCTAGAGATGACAGGGGTTCGTTTCGATACGAGCAGTACTTC. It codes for CSARDDRGSFRYEQYF.